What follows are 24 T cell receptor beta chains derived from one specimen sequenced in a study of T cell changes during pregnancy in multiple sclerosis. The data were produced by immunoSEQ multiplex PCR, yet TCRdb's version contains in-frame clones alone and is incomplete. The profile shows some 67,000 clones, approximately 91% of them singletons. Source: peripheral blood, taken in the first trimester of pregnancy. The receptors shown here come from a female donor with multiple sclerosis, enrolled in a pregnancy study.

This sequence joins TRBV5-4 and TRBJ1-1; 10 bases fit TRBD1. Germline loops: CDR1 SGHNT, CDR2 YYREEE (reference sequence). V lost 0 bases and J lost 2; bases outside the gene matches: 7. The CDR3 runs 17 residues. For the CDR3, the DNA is TGTGCCAGCAGCTTGGGGGGGACAGGGGCCACTAACACTGAAGCTTTCTTT. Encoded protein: CASSLGGTGATNTEAFF.

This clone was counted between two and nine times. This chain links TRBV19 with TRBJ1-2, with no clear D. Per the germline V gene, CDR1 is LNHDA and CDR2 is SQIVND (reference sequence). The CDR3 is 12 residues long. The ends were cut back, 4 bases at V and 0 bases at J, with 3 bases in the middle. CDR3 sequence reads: CASSNSNYGYTF. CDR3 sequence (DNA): TGTGCCAGTAGTAACTCTAACTATGGCTACACCTTC.

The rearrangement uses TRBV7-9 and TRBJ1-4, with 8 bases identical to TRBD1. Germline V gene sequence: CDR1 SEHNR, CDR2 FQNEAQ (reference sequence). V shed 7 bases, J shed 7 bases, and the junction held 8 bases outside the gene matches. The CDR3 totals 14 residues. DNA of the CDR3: TGTGCCAGCACTCCCGGACAGGGTGTTGAAAAACTGTTTTTT. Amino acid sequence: CASTPGQGVEKLFF.

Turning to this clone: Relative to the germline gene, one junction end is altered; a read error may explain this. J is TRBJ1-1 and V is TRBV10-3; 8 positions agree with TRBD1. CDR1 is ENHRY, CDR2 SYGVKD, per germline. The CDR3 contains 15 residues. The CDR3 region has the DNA TGTGCCATCCGTGACGGGACAGGACCCTACACTGAAGCTTTCTTT. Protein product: CAIRDGTGPYTEAFF.

CDR3 bases: TGTGCCAGCAGCCGAACCTCGGACGAGCAGTACTTC. Its protein product is CASSRTSDEQYF. The chain recombines TRBV6-5 with TRBJ2-7; no clear D. Trimming left V 6 bases short and J 5 bases short, with 11 bases between. Germline values: CDR1 MNHEY, CDR2 SVGAGI. This CDR3 comprises 12 residues.

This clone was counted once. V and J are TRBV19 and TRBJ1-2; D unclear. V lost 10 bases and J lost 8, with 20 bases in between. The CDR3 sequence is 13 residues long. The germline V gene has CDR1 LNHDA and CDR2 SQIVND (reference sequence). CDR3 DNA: TGTGCCACCTCAATCGGCCGGGTTAGAGGCTACACCTTC. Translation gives CATSIGRVRGYTF. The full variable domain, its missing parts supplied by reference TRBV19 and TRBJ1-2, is DGGITQSPKYLFRKEGQNVTLSCEQNLNHDAMYWYRQDPGQGLRLIYYSQIVNDFQKGDIAEGYSVSREKKESFPLTVTSAQKNPTAFYLCATSIGRVRGYTFGSGTRLTVV.

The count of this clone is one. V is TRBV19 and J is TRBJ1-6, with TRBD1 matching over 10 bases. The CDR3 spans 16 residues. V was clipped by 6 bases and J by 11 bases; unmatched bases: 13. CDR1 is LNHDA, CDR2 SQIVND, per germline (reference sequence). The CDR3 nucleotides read TGTGCCAGTAGCAGAACCCGGGACAGGGGACATGCACCCCTCCACTTT. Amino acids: CASSRTRDRGHAPLHF. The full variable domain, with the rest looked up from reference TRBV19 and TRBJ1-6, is DGGITQSPKYLFRKEGQNVTLSCEQNLNHDAMYWYRQDPGQGLRLIYYSQIVNDFQKGDIAEGYSVSREKKESFPLTVTSAQKNPTAFYLCASSRTRDRGHAPLHFGNGTRLTVT.

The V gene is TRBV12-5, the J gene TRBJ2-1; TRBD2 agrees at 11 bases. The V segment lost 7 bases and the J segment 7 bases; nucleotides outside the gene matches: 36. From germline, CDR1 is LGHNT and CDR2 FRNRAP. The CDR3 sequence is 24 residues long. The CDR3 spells CASALIPGLAVLISGRDSGNEQFF. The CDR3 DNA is TGTGCTAGTGCCCTCATCCCGGGACTAGCGGTTTTGATCTCGGGGAGAGACTCGGGGAATGAGCAGTTCTTC.

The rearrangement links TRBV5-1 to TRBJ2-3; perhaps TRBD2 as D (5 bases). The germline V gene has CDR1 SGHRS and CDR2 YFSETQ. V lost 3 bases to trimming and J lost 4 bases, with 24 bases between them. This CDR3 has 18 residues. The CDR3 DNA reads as TGCGCCAGCAGCTGGACCCACTCCCTGACTAAAACTTCAGATACGCAGTATTTT. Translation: CASSWTHSLTKTSDTQYF.

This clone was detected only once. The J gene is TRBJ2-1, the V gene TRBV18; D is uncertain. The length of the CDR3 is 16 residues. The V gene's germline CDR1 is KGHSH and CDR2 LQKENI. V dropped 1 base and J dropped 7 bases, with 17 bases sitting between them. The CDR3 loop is CASSPLFSASTNEQFF. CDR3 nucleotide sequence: TGTGCCAGCTCACCACTCTTTTCCGCCTCTACTAATGAGCAGTTCTTC.

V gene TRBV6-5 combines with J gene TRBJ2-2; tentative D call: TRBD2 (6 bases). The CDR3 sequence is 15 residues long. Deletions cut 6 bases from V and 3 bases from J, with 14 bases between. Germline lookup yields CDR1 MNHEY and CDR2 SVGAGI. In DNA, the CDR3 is TGTGCCAGCAGCCCCGTGAGGAGGGACACCGGGGAGCTGTTTTTT. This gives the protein CASSPVRRDTGELFF.

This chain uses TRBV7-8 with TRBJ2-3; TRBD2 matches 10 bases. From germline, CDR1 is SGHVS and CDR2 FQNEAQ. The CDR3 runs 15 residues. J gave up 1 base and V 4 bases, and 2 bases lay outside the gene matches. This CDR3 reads CASSSSGSGTDTQYF. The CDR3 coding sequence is TGTGCCAGCAGCTCTAGCGGGAGTGGCACAGATACGCAGTATTTT.

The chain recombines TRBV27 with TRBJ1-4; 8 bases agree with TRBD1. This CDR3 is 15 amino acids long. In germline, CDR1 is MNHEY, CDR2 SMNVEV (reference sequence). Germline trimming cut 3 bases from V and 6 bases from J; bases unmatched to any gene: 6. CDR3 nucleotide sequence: TGTGCCAGCAGTTTCCTCAGGGGGCGCGATGAAAAACTGTTTTTT. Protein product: CASSFLRGRDEKLFF.

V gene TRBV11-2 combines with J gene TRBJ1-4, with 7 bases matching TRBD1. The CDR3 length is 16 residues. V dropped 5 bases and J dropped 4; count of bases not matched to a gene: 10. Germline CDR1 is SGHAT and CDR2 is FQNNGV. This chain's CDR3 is CASSPGQLRSNEKLFF. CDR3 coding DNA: TGTGCCAGCAGCCCGGGACAGTTGAGGAGTAATGAAAAACTGTTTTTT. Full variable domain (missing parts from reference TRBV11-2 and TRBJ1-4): EAGVAQSPRYKIIEKRQSVAFWCNPISGHATLYWYQQILGQGPKLLIQFQNNGVVDDSQLPKDRFSAERLKGVDSTLKIQPAKLEDSAVYLCASSPGQLRSNEKLFFGSGTQLSVL.

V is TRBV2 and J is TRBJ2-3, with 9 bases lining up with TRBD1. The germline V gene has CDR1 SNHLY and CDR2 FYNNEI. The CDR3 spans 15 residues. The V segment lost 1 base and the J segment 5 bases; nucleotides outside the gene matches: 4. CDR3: CASSEGGQGQDTQYF. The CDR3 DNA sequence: TGTGCCAGCAGTGAAGGGGGACAGGGACAAGATACGCAGTATTTT. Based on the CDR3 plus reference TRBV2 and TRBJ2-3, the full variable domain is EPEVTQTPSHQVTQMGQEVILRCVPISNHLYFYWYRQILGQKVEFLVSFYNNEISEKSEIFDDQFSVERPDGSNFTLKIRSTKLEDSAMYFCASSEGGQGQDTQYFGPGTRLTVL.

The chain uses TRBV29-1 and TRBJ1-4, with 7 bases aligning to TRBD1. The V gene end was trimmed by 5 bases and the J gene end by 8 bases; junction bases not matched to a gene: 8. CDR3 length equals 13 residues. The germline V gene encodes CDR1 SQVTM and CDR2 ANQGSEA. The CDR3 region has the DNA TGCAGCGTTCGAACAGGGGAAGCCGAAAAACTGTTTTTT. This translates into CSVRTGEAEKLFF.

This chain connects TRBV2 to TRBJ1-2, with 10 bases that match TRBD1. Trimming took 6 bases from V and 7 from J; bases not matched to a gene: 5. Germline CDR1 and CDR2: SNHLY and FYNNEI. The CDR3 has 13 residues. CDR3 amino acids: CASSPGTGAGYTF. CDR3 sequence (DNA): TGTGCCAGCAGCCCCGGGACAGGGGCTGGCTACACCTTC.

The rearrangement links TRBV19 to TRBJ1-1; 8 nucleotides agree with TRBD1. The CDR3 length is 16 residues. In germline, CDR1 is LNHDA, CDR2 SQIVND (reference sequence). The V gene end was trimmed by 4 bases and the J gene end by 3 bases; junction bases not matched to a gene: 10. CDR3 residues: CASSTNFGTGDTEAFF. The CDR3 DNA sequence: TGTGCCAGTAGTACCAACTTCGGGACAGGAGACACTGAAGCTTTCTTT.

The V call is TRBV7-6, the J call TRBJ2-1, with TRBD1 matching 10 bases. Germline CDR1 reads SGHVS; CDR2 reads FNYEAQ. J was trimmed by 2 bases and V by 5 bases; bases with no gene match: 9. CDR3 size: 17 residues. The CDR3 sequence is CASSVKPGQGPYNEQFF. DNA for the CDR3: TGTGCCAGCAGCGTCAAGCCGGGACAGGGGCCCTACAATGAGCAGTTCTTC.

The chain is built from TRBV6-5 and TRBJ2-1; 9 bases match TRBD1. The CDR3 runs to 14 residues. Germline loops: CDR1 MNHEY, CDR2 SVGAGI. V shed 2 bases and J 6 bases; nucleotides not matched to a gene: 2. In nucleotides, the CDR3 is TGTGCCAGCAGTTACCAGGACAGGGGCAATGAGCAGTTCTTC. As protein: CASSYQDRGNEQFF.

CDR3 amino acids: CASSIQGGSGANVLTF. In nucleotides, the CDR3 is TGTGCCAGTAGTATACAAGGGGGCTCTGGGGCCAACGTCCTGACTTTC. The chain couples TRBV19 to TRBJ2-6, with D possibly matching TRBD1 (6 bases). CDR1 and CDR2 from the germline V gene are LNHDA and SQIVND (reference sequence). The V gene lost 2 bases and the J gene lost 0 bases, with 8 bases spanning the gap. The CDR3 length is 16 residues.

The CDR3 coding sequence is TGTGCCAGCAGTGAGTTGGGGCGGACGCAGTACTTC. Translated: CASSELGRTQYF. The V gene is TRBV2, the J gene TRBJ2-5, with D perhaps matching TRBD1 (5 bases). Trimming removed 3 bases from V and 11 bases from J, with 13 bases in between. The CDR3 is 12 residues long. Germline CDR1 SNHLY, CDR2 FYNNEI.

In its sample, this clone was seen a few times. CDR3 coding DNA: TGTGCCAGCAGGGGAGAGGAGATTGAAGCTTTCTTT. Protein product: CASRGEEIEAFF. This chain links TRBV2 with TRBJ1-1; D unresolved. The V and J ends lost 6 bases and 7 bases respectively, with 12 bases between them. Per the germline V gene, CDR1 is SNHLY and CDR2 is FYNNEI. This CDR3 is 12 amino acids long. Supplemented by reference TRBV2 and TRBJ1-1, the full variable domain reads EPEVTQTPSHQVTQMGQEVILRCVPISNHLYFYWYRQILGQKVEFLVSFYNNEISEKSEIFDDQFSVERPDGSNFTLKIRSTKLEDSAMYFCASRGEEIEAFFGQGTRLTVV.

The CDR3, as DNA: TGTGCCACCAGCAGCCAACAGCGGGGTCGCGGGACCCAGTACTTC. Its translation: CATSSQQRGRGTQYF. J is TRBJ2-5 and V is TRBV15; 7 nucleotides match TRBD2. V lost 3 bases to trimming and J lost 7 bases; unmatched junction nucleotides: 11. The CDR3 extends over 15 amino acids. Germline V gene data show CDR1 as LNHNV and CDR2 as YYDKDF (reference sequence).